This T cell receptor beta chain is drawn from a study of T cell responses to AZD1222 COVID-19 vaccine (dated by TCRdb to 2020 to 2022). For the wider study: AZD1222 recipients with second doses at about 4 weeks or about 12 weeks were pooled, because spike-specific TCR depth and breadth did not differ between schedules. A total of just over 230 trial participants underwent TCR sequencing, of whom 200 to 220 received two doses of AZD1222 and about 26 received two doses of the MenACWY control vaccine. Trial participants were enrolled into age subgroups of 18-55, 56-69 and 70-plus years, which contained around 140, 26 and 57 TCR-sequenced participants, respectively.

The CDR3 numbers 16 residues from cysteine through phenylalanine. Here the CDR3 DNA is all that survives: 48 bases in frame from base 1. Sequences MDHEN (CDR1) and SYDVKM (CDR2) are obtained from the germline V gene. The germline V end is reduced by 5 bases and the J end by 4 bases; junction bases left unmatched: 11. The sample's time point label, in plain terms: baseline before first vaccination. Vaccinee samples were obtained from the UK trials COV001 and COV002, which included a single-blind randomized controlled phase 2/3 trial of AZD1222 (ChAdOx1 nCoV-19) in healthy adults. For TCRbeta chain sequencing, PBMC samples were collected from trial participants at day 0 and at day 28 after the second dose. The CDR3 regions of human TCRbeta chains were analyzed by immunosequencing. For the original study's pipeline: Repertoire TCRs were checked for matches against a reference library of SARS-CoV-2-specific TCRs that had been generated using the MIRA antigen-specificity platform. Breadth was defined as the fraction of unique TCRs that were SARS-CoV-2-associated. Depth was defined as the fraction of total T cells that were SARS-CoV-2-associated. Using the MIRA data, each spike-specific TCR was assigned both to the spike region to which the TCR was reactive and to a CD4 or CD8 class. Log10-transformed breadth and depth values were compared by one-way ANOVA with Sidak's multiple comparisons tests. TCRdb's version of the immuneACCESS table is confined to in-frame rearrangements and falls short of the full clone set. An unresolved V gene accounts for under half of the shortfall where checked; the remainder is of unknown origin. That table gives V, J and clone size, and the DNA gave D and trimming. For this sample there are fewer than 200,000 clones; around 92% appear just once. Jointly, the top ten make up 1% to 1.5% of the sample.

Comments on this clone: The antigen it recognizes is unknown. No much larger clone exists at a distance of one base, and base qualities are not known.

The paper's findings and limits, for the study overall: Because no day 14 peak-response samples were available, the repertoires could be characterized only after the peak T cell response. The vaccine-associated CD4 TCRs covered the entire spike protein, and the dominant responses fell in regions 160-218 and 743-854. Conclusions about previously exposed vaccinees are limited, since just a handful of AZD1222 recipients were seropositive for SARS-CoV-2 at baseline. Participants were mostly white British, with more females than males. The authors suggested clonal diversity may have been underestimated. Spike-specific TCR breadth and depth rose significantly after two AZD1222 doses compared with day 0 and with MenACWY recipients. Reportedly, almost half of the unique spike-specific TCRs recognized epitopes lying outside the regions that are mutated in the B.1.351 and B.1.1.7 variants. In the small 56-69-year group, the increase in depth fell short of significance, most likely because of low power.

Specimen: peripheral blood, collected on day 0 of AZD1222 vaccination. This sequence originates from an adult in good health. The V gene is TRBV28 and the J gene is TRBJ2-1, and TRBD2 matches 7 of the central bases. The DNA reads TGTGCCAGCAGTCTGAGGGGCGGGGGAGATTACAATGAGCAGTTCTTC. Its product reads: CASSLRGGGDYNEQFF.